This entry lists 21 T cell receptor beta chains sequenced from one sample in a study of CXCR3-negative and CXCR3-positive naive CD8 T cells. TRB cDNA libraries were made by UMI-labeled 5' RACE. Using the 5' RACE reads, TCRdb records one entry per CDR3 protein without DNA. The table lists tens of thousands of distinct CDR3 sequences. The specimen was naive CXCR3- CD8+ T cells from blood. As to subset: CD45RO-CCR7+CD27+CD95- naive CD8+ T cells lacking CXCR3 (TNR3-). These receptors all come from a human donor in good health. Some clones in this sample may be carry-over from other donors' samples.

The gene calls are TRBV29-1 and TRBJ2-7; TCRdb indicates TRBD1, and absent DNA this call remains unverified. The CDR3 is made up of 14 amino acids. From germline, CDR1 is SQVTM and CDR2 ANQGSEA. CDR3: CSVDPGTGGYEQYF.

V is TRBV12-3 or TRBV12-4 and J is TRBJ2-3; the TCRdb call, TRBD1, lacks DNA for checking. The CDR3 spans 14 residues. CDR3 sequence reads: CASGPTGSVDTQYF.

The chain recombines TRBV5-4 with TRBJ2-5; TCRdb's D call of TRBD1 is untestable without DNA. From germline, CDR1 is SGHNT and CDR2 YYREEE (reference sequence). CDR3 size: 16 residues. The CDR3: CASSSSIGQVGETQYF.

J is TRBJ2-7 and V is TRBV18. The length of the CDR3 is 14 residues. The germline CDR1 and CDR2 sequences are KGHSH and LQKENI. The chain's CDR3 is CASSPPMGSYEQYF.

V usage is TRBV29-1 and J usage is TRBJ1-2. This CDR3 has 13 amino acids. Germline assignment: CDR1 SQVTM and CDR2 ANQGSEA. The CDR3 here is CSFLSTRRDGYTF.

The V call is TRBV6-6, the J call TRBJ2-7; TCRdb calls TRBD2, which cannot be checked without DNA. CDR3 length: 15 residues. The germline V gene has CDR1 MNHNY and CDR2 SVGAGI (reference sequence). The CDR3: CASRHGLAGIYEQYF.

The chain combines TRBV28 with TRBJ2-1. CDR3 length: 15 amino acids. Germline V CDR1 and CDR2: MDHEN, SYDVKM. The CDR3 spells CASSLTAASYNEQFF. Drawing the rest from reference TRBV28 and TRBJ2-1, the complete variable domain is DVKVTQSSRYLVKRTGEKVFLECVQDMDHENMFWYRQDPGLGLRLIYFSYDVKMKEKGDIPEGYSVSREKKERFSLILESASTNQTSMYLCASSLTAASYNEQFFGPGTRLTVL.

This clonotype is classed as medium-sized by frequency. The rearrangement joins TRBV7-9 to TRBJ1-1. CDR1 SEHNR and CDR2 FQNEAQ come from the germline V gene (reference sequence). There are 13 residues in the CDR3. The CDR3 region is CASSLGQNTEAFF.

The rearrangement joins TRBV12-3 or TRBV12-4 to TRBJ2-5. The CDR3 is 12 amino acids. The CDR3 sequence is CASSSYQETQYF.

The rearrangement joins TRBV7-9 to TRBJ2-1. CDR3 size: 12 residues. Germline V lookup: CDR1 SEHNR, CDR2 FQNEAQ (reference sequence). The CDR3 sequence is CASSSSPIEQFF.

The rearrangement uses TRBV29-1 and TRBJ2-7; TCRdb calls TRBD1, which cannot be checked without DNA. The CDR3 extends over 15 amino acids. Germline lookup yields CDR1 SQVTM and CDR2 ANQGSEA. The CDR3 reads CSVEDGPGGGREQYF.

The chain couples TRBV12-3 or TRBV12-4 to TRBJ1-5; absent DNA, TCRdb's TRBD1 call cannot be checked. The CDR3 loop spans 14 amino acids. CDR3 sequence reads: CASSFSGGRQPQHF.

The rearrangement joins TRBV7-2 to TRBJ2-5. Germline V CDR1 and CDR2: SGHTA, FQGNSA. This CDR3 has 15 residues. This CDR3 reads CASSFFPRQDETQYF.

This chain connects TRBV28 to TRBJ2-7. Germline CDR1 is MDHEN and CDR2 is SYDVKM. This CDR3 spans 13 amino acids. CDR3 sequence reads: CASSLTWVYEQYF.

This rearrangement joins TRBV9 to TRBJ2-7; TCRdb names TRBD1, which stays unverified in the absence of DNA. The CDR3 runs to 13 residues. The V gene's germline CDR1 is SGDLS and CDR2 YYNGEE. The CDR3 loop is CASSARQGSEQYF.

This chain connects TRBV10-3 to TRBJ2-1; lacking DNA, the TRBD1 call made by TCRdb goes unchecked. Germline V CDR1 and CDR2: ENHRY, SYGVKD. The CDR3 covers 15 residues. CDR3 sequence: CAISESGRGRYEQFF.

The chain employs TRBV14 and TRBJ2-1; the D gene TCRdb calls, TRBD1, cannot be checked with no DNA. The length of the CDR3 is 16 residues. Germline CDR1 and CDR2: SGHDN and FVKESK. The CDR3 spells CASSQATGFFEDEQFF.

The chain carries TRBV6-2 or TRBV6-3 and TRBJ1-6; without DNA, the TCRdb call of TRBD1 cannot be checked. Germline assignment: CDR1 MNHEY and CDR2 SVGEGT. CDR3 length equals 16 residues. The CDR3 region is CASSYSPGTGVSPLHF.

The gene calls are TRBV12-5 and TRBJ2-1; TCRdb designates TRBD2, a call that cannot be tested without DNA. The germline gives CDR1 LGHNT, CDR2 FRNRAP. CDR3 length: 15 residues. The CDR3 protein is CASAGGVAGDNEQFF. The complete variable domain, with remaining parts taken from reference TRBV12-5 and TRBJ2-1, reads DARVTQTPRHKVTEMGQEVTMRCQPILGHNTVFWYRQTMMQGLELLAYFRNRAPLDDSGMPKDRFSAEMPDATLATLKIQPSEPRDSAVYFCASAGGVAGDNEQFFGPGTRLTVL.

The chain is built from TRBV21-1 and TRBJ2-5; TCRdb selects TRBD2, and the lack of DNA leaves this call unchecked. TRBV21-1 is listed as a pseudogene. This CDR3 spans 16 amino acids. CDR3 sequence reads: CASSKRDSPIQETQYF.

This chain joins TRBV20-1 and TRBJ2-7. The CDR3 contains 11 residues. CDR1 is DFQATT and CDR2 is SNEGSKA in the germline V gene (reference sequence). The CDR3: CSAREYYEQYF.